This paragraph covers one T cell receptor (beta chain) sequence. After extraction with the RNeasy kit, about 0.5 to 1 ug of the RNA was reverse transcribed using random hexamers. An immunoSEQ multiplex PCR amplified TCR beta CDR3 over 54 Vbeta and 13 Jbeta. A single record per CDR3 protein comes from TCRdb applying MiXCR to the immunoSEQ multiplex PCR reads. The sample consists of 150,000 to 200,000 distinct CDR3 sequences, roughly 94% of them appearing once. The CDR3 covers 13 residues. Trimming pared 6 bases from V and 3 bases from J, leaving 15 bases between. Germline CDR1 and CDR2: SQVTM and ANQGSEA. This entry is derived from a study of CD8 T cells in Susac syndrome. The patients serving as multiple sclerosis controls were treatment-naive. They had stable or active relapsing-remitting disease and fulfilled revised McDonald criteria.

The sequencing input was CD4+ T cells from PBMCs. The rearrangement joins TRBV29-1 to TRBJ2-7; tentative D call: TRBD1 (6 bases). This clonotype originated in a human donor with multiple sclerosis. CDR3 residues: CSVEDSHHYEQYF. Written as DNA, the CDR3 is TGCAGCGTGGAGGACAGTCACCACTACGAGCAGTACTTC.